This TCR beta chain was recorded in a study of blood T cell repertoires in COVID-19. Original analysis: Estimated nucleated cell counts came from reference gene primer amplification. This table comes from immunoSEQ multiplex PCR, and its TCRdb copy is limited to in-frame clones, with some not included. V, J and clone size are taken as reported in that table, and D and trimming were inferred from the DNA itself. Altogether under 200,000 clones are present, around 79% being singletons, with the ten largest covering 9.5% to 11%. Per the germline V gene, CDR1 is MGHRA and CDR2 is YSYEKL. This CDR3 spans 15 amino acids. Trimming removed 5 bases at V and 4 bases at J, with 14 bases between.

The TCR was taken from a man aged 50 to 59 who had recovered from COVID-19. The chain combines TRBV4-1 with TRBJ2-2, with a weak D call TRBD2 (6 bases). Sample: PBMCs or T cells enriched from blood (not recorded which). The CDR3 sequence is CASSYRRAGTGELFF. CDR3 DNA sequence: TGCGCCAGCAGCTATAGGAGGGCCGGCACCGGGGAGCTGTTTTTT.